This TCR beta chain derives from a study of OX40 agonist ivuxolimab in advanced cancers. Study findings and constraints: Some patients without response likewise showed low normalized clonal expansion. In the expanded peripheral T cells, antigen specificity was never determined. CD8+ T cells averaged more expanded clones than CD4+.

Assay: immunoSEQ multiplex PCR; the TCRdb copy retains only in-frame clones and omits some. The repertoire has 60,000 to 85,000 clones, 87% of them found once; the top ten carry roughly 0.54%. The length of the CDR3 is 15 residues. Germline V gene lookup returns CDR1 SQVTM and CDR2 ANQGSEA. The V end lost 5 bases, the J end lost 1 base, and 17 bases lay between the germline ends. About this clone itself: Its antigen is undetermined.

Sequenced material: CD4+ or CD8+ T cells sorted from blood, taken in a trial of the OX40 agonist ivuxolimab. This chain links TRBV29-1 with TRBJ1-2; D is perhaps TRBD1 (5 bases). This sequence originates from an adult with an advanced solid tumor such as melanoma, head and neck, liver or kidney cancer. CDR3 sequence: CSVFYSGTLNYGYTF. The CDR3, as DNA: TGCAGCGTTTTTTATTCCGGGACGCTTAACTATGGCTACACCTTC. Full variable domain (rest looked up from reference TRBV29-1 and TRBJ1-2): SAVISQKPSRDICQRGTSLTIQCQVDSQVTMMFWYRQQPGQSLTLIATANQGSEATYESGFVIDKFPISRPNLTFSTLTVSNMSPEDSSIYLCSVFYSGTLNYGYTFGSGTRLTVV.